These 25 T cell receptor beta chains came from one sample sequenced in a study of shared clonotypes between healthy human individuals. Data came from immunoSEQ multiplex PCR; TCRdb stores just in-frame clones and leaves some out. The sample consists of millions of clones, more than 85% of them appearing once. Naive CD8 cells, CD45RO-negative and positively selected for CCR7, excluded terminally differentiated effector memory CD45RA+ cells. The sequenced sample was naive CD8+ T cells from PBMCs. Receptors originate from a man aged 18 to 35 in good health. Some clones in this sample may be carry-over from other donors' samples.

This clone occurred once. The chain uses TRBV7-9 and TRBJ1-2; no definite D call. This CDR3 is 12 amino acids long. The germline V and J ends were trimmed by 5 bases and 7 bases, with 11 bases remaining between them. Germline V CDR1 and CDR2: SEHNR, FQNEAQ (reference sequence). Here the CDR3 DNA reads TGTGCCAGCAGCCCGTATAACAGTGGCTACACCTTC. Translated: CASSPYNSGYTF.

CDR3 coding DNA: TGTGCCAGCAGTTTCCCGGACAGGGGGACTCCGACAGATACGCAGTATTTT. The encoded protein is CASSFPDRGTPTDTQYF. This chain links TRBV28 with TRBJ2-3; 10 nucleotides align to TRBD1. The CDR3 length is 17 residues. The V gene end was trimmed by 3 bases and the J gene end by 3 bases; junction bases not matched to a gene: 9. From germline, CDR1 is MDHEN and CDR2 SYDVKM.

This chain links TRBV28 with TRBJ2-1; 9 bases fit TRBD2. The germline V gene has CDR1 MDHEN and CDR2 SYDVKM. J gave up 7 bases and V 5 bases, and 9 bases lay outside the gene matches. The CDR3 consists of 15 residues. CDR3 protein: CASSTWREGQNEQFF. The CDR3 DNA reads TGTGCCAGCAGTACTTGGCGGGAGGGACAGAATGAGCAGTTCTTC.

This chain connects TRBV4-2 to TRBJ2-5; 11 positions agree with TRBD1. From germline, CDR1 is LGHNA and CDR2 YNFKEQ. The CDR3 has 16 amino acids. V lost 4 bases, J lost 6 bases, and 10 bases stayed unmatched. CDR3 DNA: TGTGCCAGCAGCCGAGGACAGGGGGCGGAGTTGAAGACCCAGTACTTC. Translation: CASSRGQGAELKTQYF.

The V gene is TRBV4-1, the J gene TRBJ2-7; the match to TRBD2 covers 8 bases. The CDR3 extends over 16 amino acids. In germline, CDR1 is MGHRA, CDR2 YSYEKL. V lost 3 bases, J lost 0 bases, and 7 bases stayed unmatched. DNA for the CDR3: TGCGCCAGCAGCCATTTTAGCGGGGCGAGCTCCTACGAGCAGTACTTC. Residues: CASSHFSGASSYEQYF.

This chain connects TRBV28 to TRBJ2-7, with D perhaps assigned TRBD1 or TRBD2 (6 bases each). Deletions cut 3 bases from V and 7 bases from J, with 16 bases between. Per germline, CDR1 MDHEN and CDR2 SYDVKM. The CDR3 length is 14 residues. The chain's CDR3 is CASSLLGARGEQYF. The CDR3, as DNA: TGTGCCAGCAGTTTGTTGGGGGCTCGGGGGGAGCAGTACTTC. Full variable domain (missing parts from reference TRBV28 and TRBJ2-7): DVKVTQSSRYLVKRTGEKVFLECVQDMDHENMFWYRQDPGLGLRLIYFSYDVKMKEKGDIPEGYSVSREKKERFSLILESASTNQTSMYLCASSLLGARGEQYFGPGTRLTVT.

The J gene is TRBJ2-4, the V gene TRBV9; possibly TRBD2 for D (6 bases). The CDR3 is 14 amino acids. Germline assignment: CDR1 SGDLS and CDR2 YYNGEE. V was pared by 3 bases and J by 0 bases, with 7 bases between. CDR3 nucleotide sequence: TGTGCCAGCAGCGGGAGGGAAGCCAAAAACATTCAGTACTTC. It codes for CASSGREAKNIQYF. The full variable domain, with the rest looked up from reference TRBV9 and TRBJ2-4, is DSGVTQTPKHLITATGQRVTLRCSPRSGDLSVYWYQQSLDQGLQFLIQYYNGEERAKGNILERFSAQQFPDLHSELNLSSLELGDSALYFCASSGREAKNIQYFGAGTRLSVL.

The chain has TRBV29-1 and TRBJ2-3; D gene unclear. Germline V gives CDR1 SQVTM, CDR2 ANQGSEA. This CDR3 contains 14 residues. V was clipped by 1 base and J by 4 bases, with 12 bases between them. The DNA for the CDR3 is TGCAGCGTTGAAGGGGTGCATCTCGCAGATACGCAGTATTTT. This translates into CSVEGVHLADTQYF.

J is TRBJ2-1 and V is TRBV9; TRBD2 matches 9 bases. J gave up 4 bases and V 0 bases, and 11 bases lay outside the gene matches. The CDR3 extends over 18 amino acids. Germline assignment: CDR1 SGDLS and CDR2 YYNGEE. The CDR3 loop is CASSVALGSSGIYNEQFF. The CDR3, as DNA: TGTGCCAGCAGCGTAGCTCTAGGGTCTAGCGGGATATACAATGAGCAGTTCTTC.

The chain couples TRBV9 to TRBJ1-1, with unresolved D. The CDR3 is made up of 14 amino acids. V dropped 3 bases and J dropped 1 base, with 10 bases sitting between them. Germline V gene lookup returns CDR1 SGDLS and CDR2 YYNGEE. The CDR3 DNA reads TGTGCCAGCAGCGAGACCCCCGGGAACACTGAAGCTTTCTTT. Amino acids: CASSETPGNTEAFF.

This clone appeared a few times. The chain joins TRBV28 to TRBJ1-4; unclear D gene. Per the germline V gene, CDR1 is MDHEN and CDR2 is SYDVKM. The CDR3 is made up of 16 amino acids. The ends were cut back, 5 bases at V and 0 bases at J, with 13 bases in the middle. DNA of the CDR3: TGTGCCAGCAGTACGAGCATGGAGACAACTAATGAAAAACTGTTTTTT. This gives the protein CASSTSMETTNEKLFF.

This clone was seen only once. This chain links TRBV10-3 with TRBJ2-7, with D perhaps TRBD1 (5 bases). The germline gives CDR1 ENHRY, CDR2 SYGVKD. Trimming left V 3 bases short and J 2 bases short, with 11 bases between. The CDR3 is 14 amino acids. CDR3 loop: CAISDPDSPYEQYF. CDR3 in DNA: TGTGCCATCAGTGACCCCGACAGTCCCTACGAGCAGTACTTC.

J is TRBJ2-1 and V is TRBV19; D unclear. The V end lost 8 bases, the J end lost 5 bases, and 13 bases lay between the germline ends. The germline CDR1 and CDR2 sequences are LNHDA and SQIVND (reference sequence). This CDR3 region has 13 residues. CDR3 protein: CASSDWANNEQFF. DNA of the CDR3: TGTGCCAGTTCCGACTGGGCCAACAATGAGCAGTTCTTC.

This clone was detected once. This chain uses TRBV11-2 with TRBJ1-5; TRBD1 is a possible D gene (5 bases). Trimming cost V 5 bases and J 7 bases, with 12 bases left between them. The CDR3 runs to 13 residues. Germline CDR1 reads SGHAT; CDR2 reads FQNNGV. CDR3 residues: CASSIWGGQPQHF. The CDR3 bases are TGTGCCAGCAGCATCTGGGGGGGGCAGCCCCAGCATTTT.

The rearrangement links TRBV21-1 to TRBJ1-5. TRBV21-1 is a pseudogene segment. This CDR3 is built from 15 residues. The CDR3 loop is CASSKADRQDQPQHF. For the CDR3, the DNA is TGTGCCAGCAGCAAAGCTGATCGGCAAGATCAGCCCCAGCATTTT.

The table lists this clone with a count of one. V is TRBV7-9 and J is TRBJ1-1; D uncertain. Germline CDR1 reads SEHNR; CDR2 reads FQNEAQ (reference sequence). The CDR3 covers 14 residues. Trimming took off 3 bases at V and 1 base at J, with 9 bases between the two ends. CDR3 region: CASSFKAGNTEAFF. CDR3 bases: TGTGCCAGCAGCTTTAAGGCAGGGAACACTGAAGCTTTCTTT.

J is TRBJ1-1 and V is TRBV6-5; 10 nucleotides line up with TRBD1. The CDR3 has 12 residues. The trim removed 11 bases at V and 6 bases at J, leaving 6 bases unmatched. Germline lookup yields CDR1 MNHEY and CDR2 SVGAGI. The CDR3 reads CAHVGQGAEAFF. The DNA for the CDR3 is TGTGCCCACGTAGGACAGGGGGCTGAAGCTTTCTTT.

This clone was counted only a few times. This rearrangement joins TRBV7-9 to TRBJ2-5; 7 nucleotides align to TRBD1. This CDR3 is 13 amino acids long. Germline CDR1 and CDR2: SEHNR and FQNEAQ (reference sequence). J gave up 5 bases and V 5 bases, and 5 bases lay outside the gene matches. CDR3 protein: CASSPRRGETQYF. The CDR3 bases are TGTGCCAGCAGCCCCCGCAGGGGGGAGACCCAGTACTTC.

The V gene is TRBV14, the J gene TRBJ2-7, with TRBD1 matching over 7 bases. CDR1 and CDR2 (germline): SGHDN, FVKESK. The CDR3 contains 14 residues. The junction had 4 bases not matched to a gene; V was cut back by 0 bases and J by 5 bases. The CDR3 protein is CASSQDYRGHEQYF. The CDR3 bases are TGTGCCAGCAGCCAAGATTACAGGGGCCACGAGCAGTACTTC.

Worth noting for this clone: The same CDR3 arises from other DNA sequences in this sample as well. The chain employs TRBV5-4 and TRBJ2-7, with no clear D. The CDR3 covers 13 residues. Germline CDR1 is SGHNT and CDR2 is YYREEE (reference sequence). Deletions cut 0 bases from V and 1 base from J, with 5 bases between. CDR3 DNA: TGTGCCAGCAGCTTGGCGGCATCCTACGAGCAGTACTTC. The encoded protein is CASSLAASYEQYF.

Here the CDR3 reads CASSLRTSGLFYEQYF. Written as DNA, the CDR3 is TGTGCCAGTAGTCTACGGACTAGCGGCCTATTCTACGAGCAGTACTTC. The rearrangement links TRBV19 to TRBJ2-7; 10 bases fit TRBD2. This CDR3 comprises 16 residues. V lost 5 bases, J lost 3 bases, and 10 bases stayed unmatched. CDR1 and CDR2 (germline): LNHDA, SQIVND (reference sequence).

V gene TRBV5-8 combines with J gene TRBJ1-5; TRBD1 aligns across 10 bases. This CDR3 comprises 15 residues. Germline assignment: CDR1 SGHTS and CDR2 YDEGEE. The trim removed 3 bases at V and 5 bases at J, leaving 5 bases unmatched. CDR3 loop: CASSYGTGVHQPQHF. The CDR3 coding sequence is TGTGCCAGCAGCTACGGGACAGGGGTTCATCAGCCCCAGCATTTT.

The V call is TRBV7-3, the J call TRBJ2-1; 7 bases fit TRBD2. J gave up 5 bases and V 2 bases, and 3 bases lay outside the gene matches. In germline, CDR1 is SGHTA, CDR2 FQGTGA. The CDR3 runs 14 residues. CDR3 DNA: TGTGCCAGCAGCTTAGCGGGAGCGGACAATGAGCAGTTCTTC. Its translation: CASSLAGADNEQFF.

CDR3 bases: TGCGCCAGCAGCTTGGAGCGGGTCGACCAAGAGACCCAGTACTTC. Translation: CASSLERVDQETQYF. The rearrangement links TRBV5-1 to TRBJ2-5; D is possibly TRBD2 (6 bases). Germline V gives CDR1 SGHRS, CDR2 YFSETQ. CDR3 length equals 15 residues. The germline V and J ends were trimmed by 0 bases and 0 bases, with 9 bases remaining between them.

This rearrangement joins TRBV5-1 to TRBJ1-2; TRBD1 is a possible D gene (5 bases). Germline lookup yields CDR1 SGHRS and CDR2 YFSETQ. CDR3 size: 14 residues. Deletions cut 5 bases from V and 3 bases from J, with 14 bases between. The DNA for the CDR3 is TGCGCCAGCAGTAATGGCAGGGATGACTATGGCTACACCTTC. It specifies CASSNGRDDYGYTF.